This T cell receptor (beta chain) was recorded in a study of cytomegalovirus exposure and HLA in healthy donors. The germline V gene has CDR1 LNHDA and CDR2 SQIVND (reference sequence). The J segment lost 4 bases and the V segment lost 7 bases, leaving 7 bases of the junction unmatched. The CDR3 consists of 14 residues. Study-wide findings and caveats: With later analysis, a missense DCLRE1C variant became linked to TCR beta V- and J-gene trimming.

For this clone: What it binds is not known.

The PCR had 60 Vbeta and 13 Jbeta primers. Sequencing was performed with immunoSEQ multiplex PCR; in TCRdb, only in-frame clones are kept and a portion is missing. The sample shows tens of thousands of clones, approximately 84% of them seen only once. This sequence originates from a man in his late teens or twenties in good health and CMV-seronegative. This chain connects TRBV19 to TRBJ1-1; 9 bases match TRBD1. What was sequenced was PBMCs. CDR3 loop: CASKEDRGGTEAFF. In nucleotides, the CDR3 is TGTGCCAGTAAGGAGGACAGGGGCGGCACTGAAGCTTTCTTT.